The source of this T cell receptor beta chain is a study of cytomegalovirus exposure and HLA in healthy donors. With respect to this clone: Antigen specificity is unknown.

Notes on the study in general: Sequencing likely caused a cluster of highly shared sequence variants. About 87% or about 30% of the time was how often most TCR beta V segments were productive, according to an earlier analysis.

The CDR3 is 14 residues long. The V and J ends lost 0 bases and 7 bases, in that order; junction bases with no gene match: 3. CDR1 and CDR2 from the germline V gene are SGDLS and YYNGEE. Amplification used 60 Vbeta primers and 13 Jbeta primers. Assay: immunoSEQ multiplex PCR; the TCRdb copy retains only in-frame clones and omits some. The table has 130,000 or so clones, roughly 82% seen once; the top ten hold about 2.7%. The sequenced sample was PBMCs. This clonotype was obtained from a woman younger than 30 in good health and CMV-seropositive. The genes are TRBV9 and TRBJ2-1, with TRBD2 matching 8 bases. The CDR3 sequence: CASSVAGGINEQFF. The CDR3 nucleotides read TGTGCCAGCAGCGTAGCGGGGGGGATTAATGAGCAGTTCTTC.